Below, one T cell receptor (beta chain) is given with its context. Generated by immunoSEQ multiplex PCR, the TCRdb table keeps only in-frame clones and is missing some. Altogether over 200,000 clones are present, around 80% being singletons, with the ten largest covering less than 15%. The data originate from a study of control samples from healthy donors and cancer patients. Per the germline V gene, CDR1 is SQVTM and CDR2 is ANQGSEA. There are 16 residues in the CDR3. Trimming took off 3 bases at V and 0 bases at J, with 14 bases between the two ends. V is TRBV29-1 and J is TRBJ2-2; possibly TRBD1 for D (5 bases). The sequenced sample was PBMCs. The origin of this receptor is a woman in her fifties or sixties with lung cancer. CDR3 coding DNA: TGCAGCGTTGATACAGGCCTTATCGCGAACACCGGGGAGCTGTTTTTT. Encoded protein: CSVDTGLIANTGELFF.